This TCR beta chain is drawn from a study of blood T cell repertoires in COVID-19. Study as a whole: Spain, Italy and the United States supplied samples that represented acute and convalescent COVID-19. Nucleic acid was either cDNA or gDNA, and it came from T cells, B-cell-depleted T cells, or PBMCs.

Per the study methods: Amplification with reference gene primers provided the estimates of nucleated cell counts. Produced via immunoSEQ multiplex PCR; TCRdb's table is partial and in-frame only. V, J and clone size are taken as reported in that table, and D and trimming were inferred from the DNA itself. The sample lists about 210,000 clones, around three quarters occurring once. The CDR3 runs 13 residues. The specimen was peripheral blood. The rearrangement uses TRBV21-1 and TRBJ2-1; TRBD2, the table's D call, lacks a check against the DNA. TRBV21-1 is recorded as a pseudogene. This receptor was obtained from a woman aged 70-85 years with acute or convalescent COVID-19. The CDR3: CASSKCAVREQFF. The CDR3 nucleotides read TGTGCCAGCAGCAAATGCGCGGTAAGGGAGCAGTTCTTC.